This entry concerns a single TCR beta chain. The antigen it binds to is not known. Base qualities are missing; no much larger clone stands one base away. The data stem from a study of blood T cell repertoires in COVID-19 (TCRdb year 2020). Describing the broader study: Samples covering the acute and convalescent phases of COVID-19 were provided by collaborators in the United States, Italy and Spain. HLA class I and class II types, where available, came from metadata supplied by the sample provider rather than from assay-based typing. The samples were drawn from two sources: the first 160 participants of the ongoing ImmuneRACE study, and about 1,300 subjects contributed by 6 global collaborators. A de-identified subject ID, COVID-19 status, age in years and sex were almost always included in the sample metadata. The material from the prospective study consisted of cDNA or gDNA derived from T cells, B-cell-depleted T cells, or PBMCs. Deeply sampled blood TCRbeta repertoires from subjects exposed to, actively infected with, or recovered from COVID-19 were included in the dataset. The repertoires were made available in a free public database intended to serve as a resource for research on the immune response to SARS-CoV-2. Here is what the overall study found, with its caveats: How much clinical and demographic metadata was included differed by source and by participant, and the metadata was provided uncurated.

V loses 6 bases of germline sequence and J loses 0 bases, and the interval between the two ends is 9 bases. Taken from cysteine to phenylalanine, the CDR3 has 13 residues. CDR3 DNA only is kept here, 39 bases in frame from base 1. From the germline V gene (reference sequence), CDR1 is DFQATT and CDR2 is SNEGSKA. TCRbeta CDR3 regions were amplified from genomic DNA by means of the immunoSEQ Assay, a bias-controlled multiplex PCR. The study's processing was this. The number of nucleated cells in each sample was estimated by amplification of reference gene primers within the assay. To quantify the absolute abundance of each unique TCRbeta CDR3 rearrangement, sequence reads were collapsed and filtered. For each sample, productive Simpson clonality was calculated as the square root of Simpson's diversity index over productive rearrangements. Drawn from immuneACCESS, this table holds only the in-frame rearrangements with V and J called that TCRdb kept. Clones are partly lost; checked studies trace under half to an unresolved V gene and leave the rest unexplained. V and J calls and clone size are as listed in that table; D and trimming were resolved from the DNA. The sample table records 95,000 or so clones; 70% to 85% of these occur just once. The ten most abundant clones make up approximately 24% of the sample.

Collaborating institutions collected whole blood in K2EDTA tubes following their own protocols. For TCRbeta analysis, collaborator samples were shipped as frozen whole blood, as isolated PBMCs, or as DNA extracted from either sample type. Here the chain combines TRBV20-1 and TRBJ2-1, with TRBD2 perhaps the D gene, on 5 matching bases. Sequencing input: peripheral blood. This sequence was found in a human donor in a cohort sampled during active COVID-19. The CDR3 protein: CSASRGSYNEQFF. The nucleotide sequence reads as follows: TGCAGTGCGAGTCGGGGCTCCTACAATGAGCAGTTCTTC.